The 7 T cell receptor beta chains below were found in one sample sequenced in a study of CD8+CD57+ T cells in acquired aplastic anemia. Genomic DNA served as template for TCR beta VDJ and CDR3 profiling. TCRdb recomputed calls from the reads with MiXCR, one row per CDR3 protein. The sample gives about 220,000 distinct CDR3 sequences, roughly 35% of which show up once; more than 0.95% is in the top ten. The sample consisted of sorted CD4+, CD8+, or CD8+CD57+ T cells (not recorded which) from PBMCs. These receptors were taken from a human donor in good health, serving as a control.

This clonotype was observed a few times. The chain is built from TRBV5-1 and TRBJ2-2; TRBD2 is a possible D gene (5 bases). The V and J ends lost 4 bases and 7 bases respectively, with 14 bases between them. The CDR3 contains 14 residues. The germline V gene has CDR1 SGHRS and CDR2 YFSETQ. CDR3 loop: CASSADGESGELFF. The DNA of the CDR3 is TGCGCCAGCAGCGCGGACGGGGAGAGCGGGGAGCTGTTTTTT.

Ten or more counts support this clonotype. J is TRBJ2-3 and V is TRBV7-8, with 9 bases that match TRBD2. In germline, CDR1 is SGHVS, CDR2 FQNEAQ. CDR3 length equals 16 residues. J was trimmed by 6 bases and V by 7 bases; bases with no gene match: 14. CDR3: CASILRVSGSLDTQYF. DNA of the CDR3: TGTGCCAGCATCCTCCGGGTTAGCGGGAGCCTCGATACGCAGTATTTT.

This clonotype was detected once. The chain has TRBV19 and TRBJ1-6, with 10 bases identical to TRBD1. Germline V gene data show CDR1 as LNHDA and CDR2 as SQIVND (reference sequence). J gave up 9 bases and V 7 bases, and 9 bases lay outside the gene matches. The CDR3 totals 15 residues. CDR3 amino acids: CASKVATGGRSPLHF. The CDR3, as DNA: TGTGCCAGTAAGGTTGCGACAGGGGGCCGTTCACCCCTCCACTTT.

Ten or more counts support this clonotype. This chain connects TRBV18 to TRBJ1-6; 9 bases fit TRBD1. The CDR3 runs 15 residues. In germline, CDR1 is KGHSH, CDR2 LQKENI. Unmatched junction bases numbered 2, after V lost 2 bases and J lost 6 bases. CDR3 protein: CASSPTTGGNSPLHF. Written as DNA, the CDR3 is TGTGCCAGCTCACCAACGACAGGGGGTAATTCACCCCTCCACTTT.

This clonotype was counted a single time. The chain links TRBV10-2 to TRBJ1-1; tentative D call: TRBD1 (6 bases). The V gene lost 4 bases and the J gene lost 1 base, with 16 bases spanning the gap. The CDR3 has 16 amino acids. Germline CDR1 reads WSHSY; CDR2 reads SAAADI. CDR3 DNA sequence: TGCGCCAGCAGTGGATACCAGGGGCTAGCGAACACTGAAGCTTTCTTT. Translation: CASSGYQGLANTEAFF.

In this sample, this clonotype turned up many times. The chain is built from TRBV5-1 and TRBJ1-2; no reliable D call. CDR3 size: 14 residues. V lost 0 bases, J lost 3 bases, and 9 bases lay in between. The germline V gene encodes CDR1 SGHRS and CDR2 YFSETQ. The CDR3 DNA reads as TGCGCCAGCAGCTTGGAAGCCAGCCACTATGGCTACACCTTC. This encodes CASSLEASHYGYTF.

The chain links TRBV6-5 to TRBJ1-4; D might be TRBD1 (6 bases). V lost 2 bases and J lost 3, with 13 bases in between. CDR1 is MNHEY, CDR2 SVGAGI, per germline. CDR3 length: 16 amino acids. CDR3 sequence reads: CASSYGIGGSNEKLFF. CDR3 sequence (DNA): TGTGCCAGCAGTTACGGTATAGGGGGGTCTAATGAAAAACTGTTTTTT.